A selection of T cell receptor beta chains follows, all from one sample in a study of identical twins. MiXCR was run by TCRdb on the 5' RACE reads, yielding one entry per CDR3 protein. The sample holds over 500,000 distinct CDR3 sequences, under 25% seen once. This sample was shared with a second study, whose subject was T cells expressing NK-cell markers.

Sequencing was done on a sample of CD4+ T cells sorted from blood. Source of these receptors: a woman aged 18 to 35 in good health. The conserved cysteine and the conserved F or W are not part of the CDR3 here. Each record gives: J gene, V gene, CDR3 protein.

j_gene: TRBJ2-7
v_gene: TRBV20-1
CDR3aa: SARAGTYEQY

j_gene: TRBJ1-1
v_gene: TRBV12-3/TRBV12-4
CDR3aa: ASSQFHKNTEAF

j_gene: TRBJ2-3
v_gene: TRBV5-1
CDR3aa: ASSLRTVTDTQY

j_gene: TRBJ2-7
v_gene: TRBV9
CDR3aa: ASSVTAGLAGEQY

j_gene: TRBJ1-2
v_gene: TRBV10-3
CDR3aa: AIESGTAIHGYT

j_gene: TRBJ2-1
v_gene: TRBV3-1
CDR3aa: ASSQPSGGQSEQF

j_gene: TRBJ2-1
v_gene: TRBV6-1
CDR3aa: ASILNDGTGFYNEQF

j_gene: TRBJ1-1
v_gene: TRBV12-3/TRBV12-4
CDR3aa: ASRIKRWYAEAF

j_gene: TRBJ1-4
v_gene: TRBV7-9
CDR3aa: ASSPLGWELF

j_gene: TRBJ2-7
v_gene: TRBV12-3/TRBV12-4
CDR3aa: ASSLAFTPTYEQY

j_gene: TRBJ1-1
v_gene: TRBV10-3
CDR3aa: AISEGQGRTEAF

j_gene: TRBJ2-5
v_gene: TRBV7-2
CDR3aa: ASSSRTSRETQY

j_gene: TRBJ2-1
v_gene: TRBV20-1
CDR3aa: SAIVRENEQF

j_gene: TRBJ2-3
v_gene: TRBV5-6
CDR3aa: ASSSVRSSEDTQY

j_gene: TRBJ2-1
v_gene: TRBV5-1
CDR3aa: ASSRDVHRPNEQF

j_gene: TRBJ2-1
v_gene: TRBV5-5
CDR3aa: ASSSGLHNYNEQF

j_gene: TRBJ2-1
v_gene: TRBV18
CDR3aa: ASSPPSGAGVNNEQF

j_gene: TRBJ2-5
v_gene: TRBV6-1
CDR3aa: ASSRRGTRDRQTQY

j_gene: TRBJ2-7
v_gene: TRBV20-1
CDR3aa: SPLGDYDEQY

j_gene: TRBJ1-1
v_gene: TRBV5-1
CDR3aa: ASSLGTGSGDSPFIALNTEAF

j_gene: TRBJ2-7
v_gene: TRBV20-1
CDR3aa: SAGGLGTYEQY

j_gene: TRBJ2-7
v_gene: TRBV5-1
CDR3aa: ASSSQQGDEQY

j_gene: TRBJ1-4
v_gene: TRBV15
CDR3aa: ATSRDRSEKLF

j_gene: TRBJ2-7
v_gene: TRBV12-3/TRBV12-4
CDR3aa: ASRSRTSGSHEQY